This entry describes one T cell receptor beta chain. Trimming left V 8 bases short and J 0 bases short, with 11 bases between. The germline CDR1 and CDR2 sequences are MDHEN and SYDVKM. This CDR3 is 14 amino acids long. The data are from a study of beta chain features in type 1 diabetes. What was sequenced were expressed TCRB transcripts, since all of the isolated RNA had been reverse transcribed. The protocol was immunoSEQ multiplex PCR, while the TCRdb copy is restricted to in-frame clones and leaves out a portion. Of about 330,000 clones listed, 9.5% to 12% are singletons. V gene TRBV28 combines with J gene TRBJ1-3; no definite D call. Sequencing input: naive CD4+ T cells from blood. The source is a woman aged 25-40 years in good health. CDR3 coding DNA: TGTGCCAGCGATTCAGCGACCTCTGGAAACACCATATATTTT. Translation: CASDSATSGNTIYF.